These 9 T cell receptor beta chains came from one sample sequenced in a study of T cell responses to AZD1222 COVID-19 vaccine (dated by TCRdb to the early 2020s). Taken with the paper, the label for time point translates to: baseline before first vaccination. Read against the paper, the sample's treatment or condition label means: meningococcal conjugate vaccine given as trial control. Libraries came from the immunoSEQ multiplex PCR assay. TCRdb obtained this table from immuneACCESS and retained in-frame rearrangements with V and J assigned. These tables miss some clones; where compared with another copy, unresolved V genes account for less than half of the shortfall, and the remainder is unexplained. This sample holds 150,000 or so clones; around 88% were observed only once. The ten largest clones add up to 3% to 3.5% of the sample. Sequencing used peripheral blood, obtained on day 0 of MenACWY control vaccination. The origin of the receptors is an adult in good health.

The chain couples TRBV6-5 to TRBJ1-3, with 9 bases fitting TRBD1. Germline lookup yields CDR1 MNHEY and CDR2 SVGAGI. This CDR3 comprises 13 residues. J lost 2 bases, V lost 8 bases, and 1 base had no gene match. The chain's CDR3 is CASGTGTGNTIYF. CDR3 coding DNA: TGTGCCAGCGGGACAGGGACTGGAAACACCATATATTTT.

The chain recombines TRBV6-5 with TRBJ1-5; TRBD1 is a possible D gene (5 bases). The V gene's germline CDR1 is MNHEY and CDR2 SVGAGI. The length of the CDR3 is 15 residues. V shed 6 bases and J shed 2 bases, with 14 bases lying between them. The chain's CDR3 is CASRYQGPGNQPQHF. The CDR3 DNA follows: TGTGCCAGCAGGTACCAGGGTCCGGGCAATCAGCCCCAGCATTTT.

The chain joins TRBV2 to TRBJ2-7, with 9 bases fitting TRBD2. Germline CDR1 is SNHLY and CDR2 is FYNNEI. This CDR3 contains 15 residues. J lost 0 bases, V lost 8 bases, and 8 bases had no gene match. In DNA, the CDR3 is TGTGCCAGCTTAGCAACTAGCGGGTTCTCCTACGAGCAGTACTTC. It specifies CASLATSGFSYEQYF. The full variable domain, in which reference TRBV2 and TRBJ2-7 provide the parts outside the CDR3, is EPEVTQTPSHQVTQMGQEVILRCVPISNHLYFYWYRQILGQKVEFLVSFYNNEISEKSEIFDDQFSVERPDGSNFTLKIRSTKLEDSAMYFCASLATSGFSYEQYFGPGTRLTVT.

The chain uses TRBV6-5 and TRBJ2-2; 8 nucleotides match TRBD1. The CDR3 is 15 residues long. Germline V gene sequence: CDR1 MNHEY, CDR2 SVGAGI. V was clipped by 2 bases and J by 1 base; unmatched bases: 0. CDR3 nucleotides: TGTGCCAGCAGTTACACAGGGGGGAACACCGGGGAGCTGTTTTTT. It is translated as CASSYTGGNTGELFF.

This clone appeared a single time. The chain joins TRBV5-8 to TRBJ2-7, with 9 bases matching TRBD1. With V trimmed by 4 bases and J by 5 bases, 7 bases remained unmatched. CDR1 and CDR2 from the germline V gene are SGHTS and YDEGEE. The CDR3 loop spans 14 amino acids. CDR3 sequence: CASSHGQGTDEQYF. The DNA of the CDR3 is TGTGCCAGCAGCCACGGACAGGGGACCGACGAGCAGTACTTC.

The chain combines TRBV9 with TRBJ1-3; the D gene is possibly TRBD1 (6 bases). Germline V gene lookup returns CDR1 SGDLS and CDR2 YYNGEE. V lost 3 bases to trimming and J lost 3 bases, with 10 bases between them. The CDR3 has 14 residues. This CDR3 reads CASSGTGHGNTIYF. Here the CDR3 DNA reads TGTGCCAGCAGCGGCACAGGGCATGGAAACACCATATATTTT.

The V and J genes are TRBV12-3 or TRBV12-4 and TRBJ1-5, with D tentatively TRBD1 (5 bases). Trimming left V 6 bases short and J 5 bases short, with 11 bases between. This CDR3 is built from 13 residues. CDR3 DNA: TGTGCCAGCAGCAGTGACAGCCATCAGCCCCAGCATTTT. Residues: CASSSDSHQPQHF.

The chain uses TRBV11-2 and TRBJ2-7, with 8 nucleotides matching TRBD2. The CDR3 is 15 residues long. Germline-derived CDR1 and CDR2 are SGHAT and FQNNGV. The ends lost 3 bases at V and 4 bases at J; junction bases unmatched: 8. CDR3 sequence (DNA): TGTGCCAGCAGCTTTCGGGAGGCTAGCGGGTACGAGCAGTACTTC. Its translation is CASSFREASGYEQYF.

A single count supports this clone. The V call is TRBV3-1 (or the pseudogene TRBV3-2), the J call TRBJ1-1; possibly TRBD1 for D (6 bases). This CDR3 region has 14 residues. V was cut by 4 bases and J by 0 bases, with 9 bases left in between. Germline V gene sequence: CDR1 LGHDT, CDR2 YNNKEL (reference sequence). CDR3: CASSLRQVNTEAFF. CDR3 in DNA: TGTGCCAGCAGCCTGAGACAGGTGAACACTGAAGCTTTCTTT.